This section outlines one TCR beta chain sequence together with its context. Germline V gives CDR1 SNHLY, CDR2 FYNNEI. The length of the CDR3 is 14 residues. J lost 4 bases, V lost 8 bases, and 9 bases had no gene match. Across about two dozen US areas, participants ranged in age from about 18 to 100 years. Cohorts were assigned according to the clinical history that participants reported. During the 2 weeks before they entered the study, exposed participants had met someone with a PCR-confirmed or clinician-diagnosed COVID-19 case. The data were taken from a study of blood T cell repertoires in COVID-19. Study overall: PBMCs, B-cell-depleted T cells, or T cells provided the cDNA or gDNA that made up the material.

Clones were read by immunoSEQ multiplex PCR, and TCRdb kept only the in-frame ones, dropping some. This sample has about 270,000 clones, with less than 95% found just once. This chain connects TRBV2 to TRBJ1-1; 8 bases fit TRBD1. The TCR comes from a man between 35 and 55 years old who had been exposed to COVID-19. The sequencing sample was made of PBMCs or T cells enriched from blood (not recorded which). CDR3 in amino acids: CASRQTGGPTEAFF. In DNA, the CDR3 is TGTGCCAGCCGCCAAACAGGGGGACCCACTGAAGCTTTCTTT.